These 29 T cell receptor beta chains came from one sample sequenced in a study of regulatory T cells in long-lasting Graves disease. Construction of TCR beta libraries relied on iRepertoire HTBI primers and on Arm-PCR targeting CDR3 regions. TCRdb reprocessed the multiplex PCR reads via MiXCR and lists one record per CDR3 protein. The top ten hold approximately 14% of the sample, which has about 460,000 distinct CDR3 sequences, 22% seen once. Indicated time point: persistent/refractory GD, antithyroid drugs over 5 years with positive TRAb. PBMC RNA served as the TCR library source. The material was peripheral blood mononuclear cells (PBMCs), obtained when the disease was refractory, from a patient treated with antithyroid drugs. These receptors were taken from a female donor with Graves disease.

This clonotype came up many times. The CDR3: CASTSPQEDYSGANVLTF. The CDR3 region has the DNA TGTGCCAGCACGTCCCCCCAGGAGGATTACTCTGGGGCCAACGTCCTGACTTTC. The chain couples TRBV6-1 to TRBJ2-6, with TRBD2 as a possible D gene (5 bases). The CDR3 sequence is 18 residues long. Trimming took off 7 bases at V and 0 bases at J, with 19 bases between the two ends. CDR1 is MNHNS and CDR2 is SASEGT in the germline V gene.

This clonotype was seen more than once but under ten times. The rearrangement uses TRBV4-1 and TRBJ1-6, with D perhaps TRBD1 (5 bases). The CDR3 runs to 15 residues. V lost 0 bases to trimming and J lost 6 bases, with 9 bases between them. The germline V gene encodes CDR1 MGHRA and CDR2 YSYEKL. This CDR3 reads CASSQESRANSPLHF. CDR3 bases: TGCGCCAGCAGCCAAGAATCCAGGGCTAATTCACCCCTCCACTTT.

This clonotype was seen at least ten times. V usage is TRBV6-1 and J usage is TRBJ1-2; a possible D gene is TRBD1 (5 bases). The CDR3 is 14 residues long. The V gene's germline CDR1 is MNHNS and CDR2 SASEGT. V was shortened by 1 base and J by 4 bases, with 10 bases between the two germline ends. The CDR3 DNA reads TGTGCCAGCAGTGAAGGGGGGTATGGCTATGGCTACACCTTC. Its protein product is CASSEGGYGYGYTF.

This chain connects TRBV25-1 to TRBJ2-7; unclear D gene. This CDR3 is 12 amino acids long. Germline V gives CDR1 MGHDK, CDR2 SYGVNS. V dropped 6 bases and J dropped 2 bases, with 8 bases sitting between them. The chain's CDR3 is CASSKNPYEQYF. The CDR3 nucleotides are TGTGCCAGCAGCAAGAACCCCTACGAGCAGTACTTC.

The V and J genes are TRBV11-3 and TRBJ2-7; no definite D call. Germline values: CDR1 SGHNT, CDR2 YENEEA. Trimming took 2 bases from V and 2 from J, leaving 10 bases between them. The CDR3 extends over 14 amino acids. The CDR3 is CASSLMARPYEQYF. The CDR3 DNA follows: TGTGCCAGCAGCTTAATGGCGAGACCCTACGAGCAGTACTTC.

The V and J genes are TRBV6-2 or TRBV6-3 and TRBJ2-7; no reliable D call. Trimming left V 5 bases short and J 7 bases short, with 15 bases between. CDR1 is MNHEY, CDR2 SVGEGT, per germline. The CDR3 covers 13 residues. CDR3 region: CASSDQRTTEQYF. CDR3 nucleotides: TGTGCCAGCAGTGATCAACGGACGACAGAGCAGTACTTC.

This clonotype turned up a few times. The V call is TRBV9, the J call TRBJ2-5; no reliable D call. This CDR3 spans 13 amino acids. Germline V CDR1 and CDR2: SGDLS, YYNGEE. Trimming left V 0 bases short and J 7 bases short, with 10 bases between. The CDR3 loop reads CASSVDEGGTQYF. For the CDR3, the DNA is TGTGCCAGCAGCGTAGATGAAGGTGGGACCCAGTACTTC.

This clonotype has just a few counts. The gene calls are TRBV3-1 and TRBJ2-7; D is perhaps TRBD1 or TRBD2 (6 bases each). Germline CDR1 is LGHDT and CDR2 is YNNKEL (reference sequence). The CDR3 runs 15 residues. V shed 0 bases and J shed 7 bases, with 16 bases lying between them. This CDR3 reads CASSQDGGGLREQYF. In DNA, the CDR3 is TGTGCCAGCAGCCAAGACGGAGGGGGGCTAAGAGAGCAGTACTTC.

This clonotype was counted between two and nine times. J is TRBJ2-7 and V is TRBV6-1, with TRBD2 matching over 11 bases. V trimming: 6 bases; J trimming: 4 bases; junction bases outside the gene matches: 5. The CDR3 runs 14 residues. CDR1 MNHNS and CDR2 SASEGT come from the germline V gene. CDR3 DNA: TGTGCCAGCAGACCGGGACTAGCGGCTTACGAGCAGTACTTC. Its protein product is CASRPGLAAYEQYF.

This clonotype was observed a handful of times. V usage is TRBV30 and J usage is TRBJ1-2; D is unclear. CDR1 is GTSNPN and CDR2 is SVGIG in the germline V gene (reference sequence). The CDR3 sequence is 13 residues long. Trimming removed 1 base from V and 2 bases from J, with 8 bases in between. DNA of the CDR3: TGTGCCTGGAGTGGAGGGTCCAACTATGGCTACACCTTC. Its translation is CAWSGGSNYGYTF.

This clonotype was detected many times. This chain connects TRBV20-1 to TRBJ1-1; D remains unclear. Trimming took off 3 bases at V and 3 bases at J, with 11 bases between the two ends. Per the germline V gene, CDR1 is DFQATT and CDR2 is SNEGSKA (reference sequence). The CDR3 is 13 amino acids. This CDR3 is CSARRVADTEAFF. DNA of the CDR3: TGCAGTGCTAGGAGGGTCGCGGACACTGAAGCTTTCTTT.

This clonotype was seen many times. This CDR3 reads CASSTQGQRGDEQYF. The CDR3 DNA sequence: TGTGCCAGCAGTACACAGGGGCAAAGGGGTGACGAGCAGTACTTC. The rearrangement links TRBV6-1 to TRBJ2-7; 7 nucleotides align to TRBD1. From germline, CDR1 is MNHNS and CDR2 SASEGT. CDR3 size: 15 residues. Trimming cost V 5 bases and J 5 bases; bases outside gene matches: 12.

This clonotype was observed a handful of times. The CDR3 sequence is CASSSRDRASGANVLTF. The CDR3 region has the DNA TGTGCCAGCAGCTCCCGGGACAGGGCTTCTGGGGCCAACGTCCTGACTTTC. This chain links TRBV7-9 with TRBJ2-6; 9 bases agree with TRBD1. In germline, CDR1 is SEHNR, CDR2 FQNEAQ (reference sequence). V shed 4 bases, J shed 1 base, and the junction held 5 bases outside the gene matches. This CDR3 has 17 amino acids.

The chain links TRBV7-8 to TRBJ2-2, with 8 bases matching TRBD1. The CDR3 is 14 residues long. Germline-derived CDR1 and CDR2 are SGHVS and FQNEAQ. J lost 6 bases, V lost 5 bases, and 5 bases had no gene match. The CDR3 DNA is TGTGCCAGCAGCCAAGCAGGGGGCGCCGGGGAGCTGTTTTTT. Encoded protein: CASSQAGGAGELFF.

This clonotype has at least ten counts. The chain combines TRBV5-1 with TRBJ2-7; D is uncertain. Germline CDR1 is SGHRS and CDR2 is YFSETQ. The CDR3 contains 15 residues. The V end was cut by 0 bases, the J end by 0 bases, with 10 bases between. The CDR3, as DNA: TGCGCCAGCAGCTTGGACCCGGAAAGCTCCTACGAGCAGTACTTC. Its protein product is CASSLDPESSYEQYF.

This clonotype was observed a handful of times. The genes are TRBV5-1 and TRBJ2-5; D might be TRBD1 (5 bases). The CDR3 is 14 amino acids. The V gene's germline CDR1 is SGHRS and CDR2 YFSETQ. V lost 3 bases, J lost 4 bases, and 13 bases lay in between. CDR3 bases: TGCGCCAGCAGCTCTGACAGTGTAAGAGAGACCCAGTACTTC. Translation: CASSSDSVRETQYF.

CDR3 region: CASSSRKLAGVKNEQFF. In DNA form, the CDR3 reads TGTGCCAGCAGTTCCCGGAAACTAGCGGGAGTAAAGAATGAGCAGTTCTTC. The chain links TRBV28 to TRBJ2-1; 11 bases map to TRBD2. V shed 4 bases, J shed 7 bases, and the junction held 12 bases outside the gene matches. The CDR3 is 17 amino acids. Germline lookup yields CDR1 MDHEN and CDR2 SYDVKM.

This clonotype was picked up a small number of times. The chain has TRBV6-2 or TRBV6-3 and TRBJ2-7; D unresolved. The V end lost 6 bases, the J end lost 4 bases, and 13 bases lay between the germline ends. The germline CDR1 and CDR2 sequences are MNHEY and SVGEGT. The CDR3 sequence is 13 residues long. CDR3 region: CASSFESRYEQYF. The CDR3 DNA reads TGTGCCAGCAGCTTCGAATCGCGGTACGAGCAGTACTTC.

This clonotype appeared many times. The CDR3 DNA is TGTGCCAGCAGTGAGGGACGGCGTCGAGTCGAGCAGTACTTC. Its translation is CASSEGRRRVEQYF. The V gene is TRBV6-2 or TRBV6-3, the J gene TRBJ2-7; D possibly matches TRBD1 or TRBD2 (5 bases each). The CDR3 loop spans 14 amino acids. Germline CDR1 reads MNHEY; CDR2 reads SVGEGT. The germline V and J ends were trimmed by 5 bases and 6 bases, with 17 bases remaining between them.

This clonotype has ten or more counts. This chain links TRBV6-5 with TRBJ1-1; the D is unclear. Trimming took 4 bases from V and 3 from J, leaving 9 bases between them. The CDR3 is made up of 13 amino acids. CDR1 and CDR2 from the germline V gene are MNHEY and SVGAGI. The DNA of the CDR3 is TGTGCCAGCAGTTCCAGGCCGGACACTGAAGCTTTCTTT. It encodes CASSSRPDTEAFF.

This clonotype has a count of ten or more. The gene calls are TRBV20-1 and TRBJ2-5; D call uncertain. The CDR3 has 11 amino acids. Germline CDR1 DFQATT, CDR2 SNEGSKA (reference sequence). Trimming cost V 1 base and J 4 bases, with 4 bases left between them. Here the CDR3 DNA reads TGCAGTGCTAGAGGGGGAGAGACCCAGTACTTC. Translating gives CSARGGETQYF.

Ten or more counts support this clonotype. This sequence joins TRBV28 and TRBJ1-1; TRBD1 is a possible D gene (6 bases). The CDR3 length is 17 residues. CDR1 and CDR2 (germline): MDHEN, SYDVKM. V was clipped by 5 bases and J by 0 bases, with 19 bases between them. CDR3 region: CASSVRTAPLLNTEAFF. The DNA of the CDR3 is TGTGCCAGCAGTGTCCGGACAGCCCCTTTATTGAACACTGAAGCTTTCTTT.

A remark on this clonotype: Lacking the conserved final phenylalanine or tryptophan, this CDR3 likely reflects a read error. The rearrangement uses TRBV10-3 and TRBJ1-1; D ambiguous. The CDR3 extends over 11 amino acids. V lost 6 bases and J lost 7, with 9 bases in between. Germline V gene lookup returns CDR1 ENHRY and CDR2 SYGVKD. For the CDR3, the DNA is TGTGCCATCAGGGCCACAAATGAAGCTTTCCTT. Its translation: CAIRATNEAFL.

Only one count was recorded for this clonotype. A much larger clone is a single base away; this may be a read error. This sequence joins TRBV19 and TRBJ1-2; D is unclear. The CDR3 spans 13 residues. The germline gives CDR1 LNHDA, CDR2 SQIVND (reference sequence). V lost 5 bases and J 4 bases, leaving 11 bases between the germline ends. DNA for the CDR3: TGTGCCAGTAGTCGGGCAGAGAGCTATGGCTACACCTTC. Protein sequence: CASSRAESYGYTF.

This clonotype was detected only a few times. The junction and the germline gene differ at one end; a read error may be behind it. The rearrangement uses TRBV6-4 and TRBJ2-2, with D hard to call. Germline V lookup: CDR1 MRHNA, CDR2 SNTAGT. CDR3 length: 16 amino acids. The CDR3 protein is CVSSYSQDSGTGELFF. DNA for the CDR3: TGTGTCAGCAGTTACTCGCAGGATTCGGGCACCGGGGAGCTGTTTTTT.

A remark on this clonotype: A junction end diverges from the germline sequence, so it may reflect a read error. The gene calls are TRBV2 and TRBJ2-1; TRBD2 matches at 7 bases. Germline lookup yields CDR1 SNHLY and CDR2 FYNNEI. The length of the CDR3 is 13 residues. The CDR3 DNA reads TGTGCCAGCAGAGAACTAGCGAGCAATGAGCAGCTCTTC. Residues: CASRELASNEQLF.

The V call is TRBV30, the J call TRBJ1-2; 9 nucleotides line up with TRBD1. V shed 1 base and J 7 bases; nucleotides not matched to a gene: 4. The CDR3 runs to 13 residues. The germline gives CDR1 GTSNPN, CDR2 SVGIG (reference sequence). The CDR3 DNA sequence: TGTGCCTGGAGTGGACAGGGGGTGCGTGGCTACACCTTC. Amino acids: CAWSGQGVRGYTF.

Notes on this clonotype: A much larger clone sits a single nucleotide away, making a read error possible. CDR3 nucleotide sequence: TGTGCCGTCAGTCGGGACTCTTATGGCTACACCTTC. Translated: CAVSRDSYGYTF. This sequence joins TRBV10-3 and TRBJ1-2, with a weak D call TRBD1 (5 bases). Germline V gene data show CDR1 as ENHRY and CDR2 as SYGVKD. CDR3 length: 12 residues.

Ten or more counts support this clonotype. The genes are TRBV6-2 or TRBV6-3 and TRBJ1-2; 7 bases are a match to TRBD1. The J segment lost 7 bases and the V segment lost 0 bases, leaving 2 bases of the junction unmatched. The CDR3 contains 13 residues. Germline lookup yields CDR1 MNHEY and CDR2 SVGEGT. The CDR3 region is CASSYSGQRGYTF. The CDR3 DNA reads as TGTGCCAGCAGTTACTCGGGACAGCGTGGCTACACCTTC.